This TCR beta chain originates from a study of shared clonotypes between healthy human individuals. General observations from the study: Since donors were few, the genetic and exposure-history diversity represented was limited.

Comments on this clone: What it binds is not known.

None of the donors, who were healthy HIV-negative adults, had recently had acute infections or vaccinations. Repertoires were generated with immunoSEQ multiplex PCR, while TCRdb's copy carries only in-frame clones and drops some. The sample holds around 500,000 clones, 76% seen once. The sequence was obtained from a woman aged 40 to 50 in good health. Some clones in this sample may be carry-over from other donors' samples. The sequenced sample consisted of PBMCs.

CDR3 in DNA: TGCAGCGTTGAAGATCCGGAGACCGACTACGAGCAGTACTTC. Translating it yields CSVEDPETDYEQYF. This rearrangement joins TRBV29-1 to TRBJ2-7; D remains unclear. V was cut by 0 bases and J by 3 bases, with 12 bases left in between. The CDR3 extends over 14 amino acids. Germline assignment: CDR1 SQVTM and CDR2 ANQGSEA.